The subject of this entry is one TCR beta chain. V was clipped by 5 bases and J by 0 bases, with 4 bases between them. Germline V lookup: CDR1 SGHAT, CDR2 FQNNGV. The CDR3 length is 12 residues. Source study methods: How many nucleated cells were present was estimated from reference gene primer amplification. Assay: immunoSEQ multiplex PCR; the TCRdb copy retains only in-frame clones and omits some. D and trimming were read from the DNA, whereas the V and J calls and clone size are those reported in that table. The table includes 120,000 or so clones, about 85% detected once. The entry originates in a study of blood T cell repertoires in COVID-19. Study-level information: The study drew acute and convalescent COVID-19 samples from the United States, Italy and Spain. The analysed material was cDNA or gDNA that came from T cells, B-cell-depleted T cells, or PBMCs.

The chain has TRBV11-2 and TRBJ2-5; D ambiguous. Sample: peripheral blood. This receptor was obtained from a man aged 65 to 85 with acute or convalescent COVID-19. For the CDR3, the DNA is TGTGCCAGCAGCCGGGACCAAGAGACCCAGTACTTC. Its translation: CASSRDQETQYF.